This T cell receptor (beta chain) was documented in a study of blood T cells in healthy people across ages. Primed by a sample-barcoded 5' primer and a J-beta primer mix, a second PCR proceeded for roughly 7 to 11 cycles. All cDNA molecules were each tagged by a template-switch adaptor with 12 random nucleotides. TCRdb fed the 5' RACE reads into MiXCR, producing one record per CDR3 protein. The sample shows some 710,000 distinct CDR3 sequences, about half of them seen only once. Total RNA, at least 5 micrograms per sample, came from PBMCs. This clonotype was found a few times. V lost 4 bases, J lost 3 bases, and 9 bases lay in between. CDR3 length: 12 amino acids. Germline CDR1 DFQATT, CDR2 SNEGSKA (reference sequence).

The source is an older man in good health. Source material: blood. J is TRBJ1-1 and V is TRBV20-1; D gene ambiguous. The chain's CDR3 is CSANDGYTEAFF. CDR3 nucleotides: TGCAGTGCTAACGACGGATACACTGAAGCTTTCTTT.